This is a list of T cell receptor beta chains from one sample in a study of blood T cell repertoires in COVID-19. TCRdb's table, derived via immunoSEQ multiplex PCR, lists solely in-frame clones and lacks some. Among hundreds of thousands of clones, 87% were seen once, and the ten largest hold around 1.8%. Sequencing was carried out using PBMCs or T cells enriched from blood (not recorded which). These receptors came from a woman under 30 with acute COVID-19. Both conserved end residues are part of each CDR3. D genes are given only for firm matches. Size is stated for part of the rows, as once, few or many counts, or as a class when the clone is expanded.

D gene: -; J gene: TRBJ2-2; clone size: -; V gene: TRBV12-3/TRBV12-4; CDR3 length: 13; CDR3 protein: CASVNRETGELFF; CDR3 DNA: TGTGCCAGCGTAAACAGGGAAACCGGGGAGCTGTTTTTT
D gene: -; J gene: TRBJ1-5; clone size: -; V gene: TRBV2; CDR3 length: 14; CDR3 protein: CASSDRVGNQPQHF; CDR3 DNA: TGTGCCAGCAGTGACAGGGTAGGCAATCAGCCCCAGCATTTT
D gene: TRBD2; J gene: TRBJ2-4; clone size: few; V gene: TRBV7-2; CDR3 length: 15; CDR3 protein: CASSPPGGSRDIQYF; CDR3 DNA: TGTGCCAGCAGCCCCCCTGGCGGGAGTAGAGATATTCAGTACTTC
D gene: -; J gene: TRBJ1-2; clone size: -; V gene: TRBV27; CDR3 length: 12; CDR3 protein: CASRSGNYGYTF; CDR3 DNA: TGTGCCAGCAGGTCAGGGAACTATGGCTACACCTTC
D gene: -; J gene: TRBJ1-2; clone size: -; V gene: TRBV28; CDR3 length: 13; CDR3 protein: CANSQGRNYGYTF; CDR3 DNA: TGTGCCAATTCACAGGGACGGAACTATGGCTACACCTTC
D gene: TRBD2; J gene: TRBJ2-1; clone size: once; V gene: TRBV27; CDR3 length: 17; CDR3 protein: CASSSGLAGGPYNEQFF; CDR3 DNA: TGTGCCAGCAGTTCCGGACTAGCGGGAGGACCATACAATGAGCAGTTCTTC
D gene: -; J gene: TRBJ2-7; clone size: -; V gene: TRBV20-1; CDR3 length: 11; CDR3 protein: CSAKPNYEQYF; CDR3 DNA: TGCAGTGCTAAGCCAAACTACGAGCAGTACTTC
D gene: TRBD1; J gene: TRBJ1-5; clone size: -; V gene: TRBV2; CDR3 length: 14; CDR3 protein: CASMPTGTIQPQHF; CDR3 DNA: TGTGCCAGCATGCCGACAGGGACCATCCAGCCCCAGCATTTT
D gene: TRBD1; J gene: TRBJ2-5; clone size: -; V gene: TRBV5-1; CDR3 length: 14; CDR3 protein: CASSQDRGKETQYF; CDR3 DNA: TGCGCCAGCAGCCAGGACAGGGGAAAAGAGACCCAGTACTTC
D gene: TRBD1; J gene: TRBJ1-5; clone size: -; V gene: TRBV28; CDR3 length: 16; CDR3 protein: CASSHRDRGPNQPQHF; CDR3 DNA: TGTGCCAGCAGTCACAGGGACAGGGGGCCCAATCAGCCCCAGCATTTT
D gene: TRBD1; J gene: TRBJ2-5; clone size: once; V gene: TRBV28; CDR3 length: 15; CDR3 protein: CASSSAGTEQETQYF; CDR3 DNA: TGTGCCAGCAGTTCCGCCGGGACAGAACAAGAGACCCAGTACTTC
D gene: -; J gene: TRBJ2-4; clone size: -; V gene: TRBV19; CDR3 length: 16; CDR3 protein: CASSLQGGLAKNIQYF; CDR3 DNA: TGTGCCAGTAGTCTCCAGGGGGGACTAGCCAAAAACATTCAGTACTTC
D gene: -; J gene: TRBJ1-1; clone size: -; V gene: TRBV4-1; CDR3 length: 15; CDR3 protein: CASSQLEYMNTEAFF; CDR3 DNA: TGCGCCAGCAGCCAATTAGAGTATATGAACACTGAAGCTTTCTTT
D gene: TRBD1; J gene: TRBJ2-3; clone size: -; V gene: TRBV25-1; CDR3 length: 15; CDR3 protein: CASRRGQGATDTQYF; CDR3 DNA: TGTGCCAGCAGGAGGGGGCAGGGGGCCACAGATACGCAGTATTTT
D gene: TRBD2; J gene: TRBJ2-1; clone size: few; V gene: TRBV29-1; CDR3 length: 13; CDR3 protein: CSATLAGVQRQFF; CDR3 DNA: TGCAGCGCAACCCTAGCGGGAGTACAGAGGCAGTTCTTC
D gene: TRBD1; J gene: TRBJ1-2; clone size: -; V gene: TRBV10-3; CDR3 length: 14; CDR3 protein: CATLGTGGGVGYTF; CDR3 DNA: TGTGCCACGCTAGGGACAGGGGGCGGCGTTGGCTACACCTTC
D gene: TRBD1; J gene: TRBJ2-7; clone size: -; V gene: TRBV30; CDR3 length: 13; CDR3 protein: CAWSRTGNNEQYF; CDR3 DNA: TGTGCCTGGAGTCGGACAGGCAACAACGAGCAGTACTTC
D gene: -; J gene: TRBJ1-1; clone size: -; V gene: TRBV4-2; CDR3 length: 15; CDR3 protein: CASSQVLTVMTEAFF; CDR3 DNA: TGTGCCAGCAGCCAAGTGTTAACTGTTATGACTGAAGCTTTCTTT
D gene: -; J gene: TRBJ1-1; clone size: -; V gene: TRBV14; CDR3 length: 15; CDR3 protein: CASRSLRGGNTEAFF; CDR3 DNA: TGTGCCAGCAGGTCCCTGAGGGGGGGAAACACTGAAGCTTTCTTT
D gene: TRBD1; J gene: TRBJ1-2; clone size: -; V gene: TRBV30; CDR3 length: 15; CDR3 protein: CAWLGVTGGANGYTF; CDR3 DNA: TGTGCCTGGTTAGGCGTGACAGGGGGCGCGAATGGCTACACCTTC
D gene: -; J gene: TRBJ1-1; clone size: few; V gene: TRBV27; CDR3 length: 17; CDR3 protein: CASSLRGIPGGNTEAFF; CDR3 DNA: TGTGCCAGCAGTTTACGGGGGATTCCCGGAGGGAACACTGAAGCTTTCTTT
D gene: -; J gene: TRBJ2-5; clone size: -; V gene: TRBV28; CDR3 length: 13; CDR3 protein: CASSYTSTETQYF; CDR3 DNA: TGTGCCAGCAGTTATACTAGCACAGAGACCCAGTACTTC
D gene: -; J gene: TRBJ2-7; clone size: -; V gene: TRBV6-5; CDR3 length: 13; CDR3 protein: CASSYSGQIEQYF; CDR3 DNA: TGTGCCAGCAGTTACTCAGGACAAATCGAGCAGTACTTC
D gene: -; J gene: TRBJ2-5; clone size: once; V gene: TRBV3-1/TRBV3-2; CDR3 length: 14; CDR3 protein: CASSHRRARETQYF; CDR3 DNA: TGTGCCAGCAGCCATAGGAGGGCGAGGGAGACCCAGTACTTC
D gene: TRBD2; J gene: TRBJ2-1; clone size: -; V gene: TRBV9; CDR3 length: 16; CDR3 protein: CASSVGQLAGINEQFF; CDR3 DNA: TGTGCCAGCAGCGTAGGGCAACTAGCGGGGATCAATGAGCAGTTCTTC
D gene: TRBD2; J gene: TRBJ2-5; clone size: -; V gene: TRBV10-1; CDR3 length: 17; CDR3 protein: CASSEAVSGGPQETQYF; CDR3 DNA: TGCGCCAGCAGTGAGGCTGTTAGCGGGGGGCCACAAGAGACCCAGTACTTC
D gene: -; J gene: TRBJ2-6; clone size: -; V gene: TRBV28; CDR3 length: 16; CDR3 protein: CASTRQVLSGANVLTF; CDR3 DNA: TGTGCCAGCACGAGACAGGTTCTCTCTGGGGCCAACGTCCTGACTTTC
D gene: TRBD1; J gene: TRBJ1-1; clone size: -; V gene: TRBV11-3; CDR3 length: 15; CDR3 protein: CASSLGGTGNAEAFF; CDR3 DNA: TGTGCCAGCAGCTTAGGAGGGACAGGGAACGCTGAAGCTTTCTTT
D gene: -; J gene: TRBJ2-1; clone size: few; V gene: TRBV28; CDR3 length: 12; CDR3 protein: CASSLSREEKFF; CDR3 DNA: TGTGCCAGCAGCCTTTCCAGGGAGGAGAAGTTCTTC
D gene: TRBD2; J gene: TRBJ2-1; clone size: -; V gene: TRBV7-9; CDR3 length: 14; CDR3 protein: CASSPSGSYNEQFF; CDR3 DNA: TGTGCCAGCAGCCCAAGCGGGAGCTACAATGAGCAGTTCTTC
D gene: TRBD1; J gene: TRBJ2-1; clone size: -; V gene: TRBV15; CDR3 length: 19; CDR3 protein: CATSRDYPRLGQGYNEQFF; CDR3 DNA: TGTGCCACCAGCAGAGATTACCCTCGCCTCGGACAGGGCTACAATGAGCAGTTCTTC
D gene: -; J gene: TRBJ1-6; clone size: -; V gene: TRBV3-1/TRBV3-2; CDR3 length: 17; CDR3 protein: CASSPRQVSSYNSPLHF; CDR3 DNA: TGTGCCAGCAGCCCAAGACAGGTTAGCTCCTATAATTCACCCCTCCACTTT
D gene: TRBD2; J gene: TRBJ2-7; clone size: -; V gene: TRBV29-1; CDR3 length: 14; CDR3 protein: CSVGGPSGSYEQYF; CDR3 DNA: TGCAGCGTCGGAGGTCCTAGCGGGAGTTACGAGCAGTACTTC
D gene: -; J gene: TRBJ2-7; clone size: -; V gene: TRBV6-6; CDR3 length: 13; CDR3 protein: CASSLETTYEQYF; CDR3 DNA: TGTGCCAGCAGTCTTGAAACAACCTACGAGCAGTACTTC
D gene: -; J gene: TRBJ1-4; clone size: -; V gene: TRBV21-1; CDR3 length: 14; CDR3 protein: CASSQDRLNEKLFF; CDR3 DNA: TGTGCCAGCAGCCAGGACAGACTAAACGAAAAACTGTTTTTT
D gene: -; J gene: TRBJ1-6; clone size: -; V gene: TRBV14; CDR3 length: 14; CDR3 protein: CASSLGLRGSPLHF; CDR3 DNA: TGTGCCAGCAGCCTAGGGTTAAGGGGTTCACCCCTCCACTTT
D gene: -; J gene: TRBJ1-4; clone size: -; V gene: TRBV7-2; CDR3 length: 13; CDR3 protein: CASSSPADEKLFF; CDR3 DNA: TGTGCCAGCAGCTCCCCCGCGGATGAAAAACTGTTTTTT
D gene: -; J gene: TRBJ1-2; clone size: -; V gene: TRBV5-1; CDR3 length: 13; CDR3 protein: CASSLRQYHGYTF; CDR3 DNA: TGCGCCAGCAGCTTGAGACAGTACCATGGCTACACCTTC
D gene: TRBD1; J gene: TRBJ2-1; clone size: -; V gene: TRBV12-3/TRBV12-4; CDR3 length: 13; CDR3 protein: CASSGTGNNEQFF; CDR3 DNA: TGTGCCAGCAGTGGGACAGGTAACAATGAGCAGTTCTTC
D gene: -; J gene: TRBJ1-6; clone size: -; V gene: TRBV7-9; CDR3 length: 14; CDR3 protein: CASSSTSGNSPLHF; CDR3 DNA: TGTGCCAGCAGCTCGACATCGGGAAATTCACCCCTCCACTTT
D gene: -; J gene: TRBJ1-5; clone size: -; V gene: TRBV6-5; CDR3 length: 12; CDR3 protein: CASSTGDQPQHF; CDR3 DNA: TGTGCCAGCAGTACCGGAGATCAGCCCCAGCATTTT
D gene: TRBD2; J gene: TRBJ2-1; clone size: -; V gene: TRBV28; CDR3 length: 15; CDR3 protein: CASSGAGETYNEQFF; CDR3 DNA: TGTGCCAGCAGTGGAGCGGGAGAGACCTACAATGAGCAGTTCTTC
D gene: TRBD1; J gene: TRBJ1-2; clone size: -; V gene: TRBV19; CDR3 length: 14; CDR3 protein: CASTPTDRGYGYTF; CDR3 DNA: TGTGCCAGTACCCCAACGGACAGGGGGTATGGCTACACCTTC
D gene: -; J gene: TRBJ2-2; clone size: -; V gene: TRBV5-1; CDR3 length: 18; CDR3 protein: CASSSTLGERATTGELFF; CDR3 DNA: TGCGCCAGCAGCTCCACCCTCGGGGAGCGGGCGACCACCGGGGAGCTGTTTTTT
D gene: TRBD1; J gene: TRBJ2-7; clone size: -; V gene: TRBV19; CDR3 length: 15; CDR3 protein: CASSIARTGRYEQYF; CDR3 DNA: TGTGCCAGTAGTATAGCCCGGACAGGGAGGTACGAGCAGTACTTC
D gene: TRBD1; J gene: TRBJ1-2; clone size: -; V gene: TRBV10-3; CDR3 length: 15; CDR3 protein: CAISESQGANYGYTF; CDR3 DNA: TGTGCCATCAGCGAATCTCAGGGGGCGAACTATGGCTACACCTTC
D gene: -; J gene: TRBJ2-2; clone size: -; V gene: TRBV27; CDR3 length: 15; CDR3 protein: CASRRDFSSTGELFF; CDR3 DNA: TGTGCCAGCAGGCGGGACTTCTCTTCGACCGGGGAGCTGTTTTTT
D gene: -; J gene: TRBJ2-3; clone size: -; V gene: TRBV7-9; CDR3 length: 13; CDR3 protein: CASSLAEGGTQYF; CDR3 DNA: TGTGCCAGCAGCTTAGCAGAGGGTGGTACGCAGTATTTT
D gene: -; J gene: TRBJ1-4; clone size: -; V gene: TRBV10-2; CDR3 length: 15; CDR3 protein: CASSEGGATNEKLFF; CDR3 DNA: TGCGCCAGCAGTGAAGGCGGGGCAACTAATGAAAAACTGTTTTTT
D gene: TRBD1; J gene: TRBJ1-2; clone size: -; V gene: TRBV28; CDR3 length: 15; CDR3 protein: CASSLLRQGNYGYTF; CDR3 DNA: TGTGCCAGCAGTCTATTACGACAGGGAAACTATGGCTACACCTTC
D gene: TRBD2; J gene: TRBJ2-1; clone size: -; V gene: TRBV27; CDR3 length: 19; CDR3 protein: CASSPGLAGGRIPYNEQFF; CDR3 DNA: TGTGCCAGCAGCCCGGGACTAGCGGGAGGTCGTATCCCCTACAATGAGCAGTTCTTC